Following are 32 T cell receptor beta chains from one sample sequenced in a study of cytomegalovirus exposure and HLA in healthy donors. Both 60 Vbeta primers and 13 Jbeta primers went into the PCR. Assay used: immunoSEQ multiplex PCR; TCRdb lists only in-frame clones, some missing. The sample contains approximately 40,000 clones, approximately 80% of which appear only once. Sequenced: PBMCs. The origin of the receptors is a woman aged 18-30 years in good health and CMV-seropositive.

This chain connects TRBV5-1 to TRBJ2-3; TRBD2 matches at 8 bases. Germline lookup yields CDR1 SGHRS and CDR2 YFSETQ. The CDR3 consists of 15 residues. Trimming removed 4 bases from V and 6 bases from J; junction bases left unmatched: 10. Here the CDR3 DNA reads TGCGCCAGCAGCATGTTGGCGGGGGGTTCCGATACGCAGTATTTT. This encodes CASSMLAGGSDTQYF.

In its sample, this clone was seen a few times. The chain uses TRBV10-2 and TRBJ1-5; tentatively, D is TRBD1 (6 bases). This CDR3 contains 13 residues. V was pared by 5 bases and J by 3 bases, with 8 bases between. The germline V gene has CDR1 WSHSY and CDR2 SAAADI. The CDR3 loop reads CASSHRVNQPQHF. The CDR3, as DNA: TGCGCCAGCAGTCACAGGGTCAATCAGCCCCAGCATTTT.

The V call is TRBV11-2, the J call TRBJ1-2, with TRBD1 as a possible D gene (6 bases). CDR1 and CDR2 from the germline V gene are SGHAT and FQNNGV. The CDR3 covers 15 residues. The V end was cut by 0 bases, the J end by 3 bases, with 11 bases between. The CDR3 DNA follows: TGTGCCAGCAGCTTAGACCCACGGACAGACTATGGCTACACCTTC. It encodes CASSLDPRTDYGYTF.

CDR3 nucleotide sequence: TGCGCCAGCGCACTAGAGACTAGCGGGAGTACTGAGCAGTTCTTC. This sequence encodes CASALETSGSTEQFF. The V gene is TRBV10-2, the J gene TRBJ2-1; 12 bases are shared with TRBD2. J gave up 9 bases and V 8 bases, and 11 bases lay outside the gene matches. Germline-derived CDR1 and CDR2 are WSHSY and SAAADI. The CDR3 length is 15 residues.

The J gene is TRBJ2-5, the V gene TRBV20-1, with D unresolved. Germline V gene sequence: CDR1 DFQATT, CDR2 SNEGSKA (reference sequence). Trimming left V 5 bases short and J 7 bases short, with 8 bases between. This CDR3 spans 10 amino acids. CDR3 sequence reads: CSAESGTQYF. The CDR3 DNA reads as TGCAGTGCTGAGTCCGGGACCCAGTACTTC.

The chain employs TRBV25-1 and TRBJ1-1, with no clear D. Germline V lookup: CDR1 MGHDK, CDR2 SYGVNS. The CDR3 runs 14 residues. V shed 0 bases and J shed 5 bases, with 10 bases lying between them. The CDR3 here is CASSEYGGRTEAFF. The CDR3 DNA reads TGTGCCAGCAGTGAATATGGAGGAAGGACTGAAGCTTTCTTT.

The rearrangement joins TRBV4-3 to TRBJ2-3, with 8 nucleotides matching TRBD2. Trimming cost V 2 bases and J 2 bases; bases outside gene matches: 12. The CDR3 spans 18 residues. Germline CDR1 LGHNA, CDR2 YSLEER. The CDR3 DNA is TGCGCCAGCAGCCAAACCCGGGTTGGGACTAGTAACACAGATACGCAGTATTTT. This encodes CASSQTRVGTSNTDTQYF.

The CDR3: CASSDELGQGGLGNTGELFF. CDR3 bases: TGTGCCAGCAGCGACGAGTTAGGACAGGGGGGCTTAGGGAACACCGGGGAGCTGTTTTTT. The J gene is TRBJ2-2, the V gene TRBV9, with 10 bases lining up with TRBD1. Germline V gives CDR1 SGDLS, CDR2 YYNGEE. V lost 3 bases, J lost 1 base, and 15 bases stayed unmatched. This CDR3 is 20 amino acids long.

The rearrangement joins TRBV5-4 to TRBJ2-5; perhaps TRBD1 as D (5 bases). In germline, CDR1 is SGHNT, CDR2 YYREEE (reference sequence). Trimming cost V 0 bases and J 2 bases, with 8 bases left between them. This CDR3 has 14 residues. In DNA, the CDR3 is TGTGCCAGCAGCTTGGGACAGATTCAAGAGACCCAGTACTTC. Protein product: CASSLGQIQETQYF.

The chain has TRBV6-1 and TRBJ2-1; TRBD2 is a possible D gene (5 bases). The CDR3 has 14 residues. V lost 5 bases and J 0 bases, leaving 8 bases between the germline ends. CDR1 is MNHNS and CDR2 is SASEGT in the germline V gene. The DNA of the CDR3 is TGTGCCAGCAGTTATCGGGGCTCCTACAATGAGCAGTTCTTC. Protein product: CASSYRGSYNEQFF.

This clone came up once. This chain's CDR3 is CASSFTGQGPYEQYF. CDR3 DNA sequence: TGCGCCAGCAGCTTTACCGGACAGGGACCATACGAGCAGTACTTC. The rearrangement joins TRBV5-1 to TRBJ2-7; 8 positions agree with TRBD1. The CDR3 runs to 15 residues. From germline, CDR1 is SGHRS and CDR2 YFSETQ. The junction had 8 bases not matched to a gene; V was cut back by 2 bases and J by 4 bases.

The chain recombines TRBV7-2 with TRBJ2-6; TRBD1 might be the D (5 bases). This CDR3 has 15 residues. Trimming took off 9 bases at V and 0 bases at J, with 12 bases between the two ends. Germline V gene data show CDR1 as SGHTA and CDR2 as FQGNSA. CDR3 nucleotide sequence: TGTGCCAGTCCGCTAGGGGACTCTGGGGCCAACGTCCTGACTTTC. The encoded protein is CASPLGDSGANVLTF.

For the CDR3, the DNA is TGTGCCAGCTCACCACCTTTTCAGGGAGGGACTGAAGCTTTCTTT. Translating it yields CASSPPFQGGTEAFF. The J gene is TRBJ1-1, the V gene TRBV18; D possibly corresponds to TRBD1 (5 bases). This CDR3 has 15 amino acids. Trimming took 0 bases from V and 5 from J, leaving 13 bases between them. The germline CDR1 and CDR2 sequences are KGHSH and LQKENI.

The rearrangement uses TRBV7-6 and TRBJ2-2; TRBD1 agrees at 7 bases. CDR3 length equals 16 residues. The trim removed 1 base at V and 2 bases at J, leaving 4 bases unmatched. Per the germline V gene, CDR1 is SGHVS and CDR2 is FNYEAQ. The CDR3 protein is CASSLDQGVNTGELFF. The CDR3 nucleotides read TGTGCCAGCAGCTTAGATCAGGGGGTCAACACCGGGGAGCTGTTTTTT.

This clone was recorded once. The chain combines TRBV5-5 with TRBJ1-1; 7 nucleotides agree with TRBD1. Germline CDR1 is SGHKS and CDR2 is YYEKEE (reference sequence). CDR3 length: 15 amino acids. With V trimmed by 1 base and J by 3 bases, 6 bases remained unmatched. For the CDR3, the DNA is TGTGCCAGCAGCTTGACCGGACAGGATGACACTGAAGCTTTCTTT. This codes for CASSLTGQDDTEAFF. Filled out from reference TRBV5-5 and TRBJ1-1, the complete variable domain reads DAGVTQSPTHLIKTRGQQVTLRCSPISGHKSVSWYQQVLGQGPQFIFQYYEKEERGRGNFPDRFSARQFPNYSSELNVNALLLGDSALYLCASSLTGQDDTEAFFGQGTRLTVV.

This clone has a handful of counts. The chain recombines TRBV5-4 with TRBJ2-5; D may be TRBD1 (7 bases). The CDR3 loop spans 16 amino acids. The ends were cut back, 6 bases at V and 0 bases at J, with 18 bases in the middle. Looked up from germline, CDR1 is SGHNT and CDR2 is YYREEE (reference sequence). The CDR3 DNA sequence: TGTGCCAGCACCTCTAGGTCAGGGGGGCACCAAGAGACCCAGTACTTC. Translation gives CASTSRSGGHQETQYF.

The chain recombines TRBV10-3 with TRBJ1-1; tentative D call: TRBD1 (6 bases). The CDR3 has 17 residues. V was shortened by 4 bases and J by 5 bases, with 23 bases between the two germline ends. CDR1 ENHRY and CDR2 SYGVKD come from the germline V gene. The CDR3 DNA is TGTGCCATCAGTGGTTGGCGAACAGGGACGGTTATGACTGAAGCTTTCTTT. It yields the protein CAISGWRTGTVMTEAFF.

The V and J genes are TRBV30 and TRBJ2-3; 9 nucleotides match TRBD2. The ends lost 5 bases at V and 9 bases at J; junction bases unmatched: 3. Per the germline V gene, CDR1 is GTSNPN and CDR2 is SVGIG (reference sequence). The CDR3 sequence is 11 residues long. This CDR3 reads CAWDTSGTQYF. CDR3 nucleotide sequence: TGTGCCTGGGACACTAGCGGGACGCAGTATTTT.

This sequence joins TRBV29-1 and TRBJ2-1; D is undetermined. Germline values: CDR1 SQVTM, CDR2 ANQGSEA. There are 14 residues in the CDR3. The V end was cut by 0 bases, the J end by 10 bases, with 16 bases between. The CDR3 sequence: CSVEDRGYFGEQFF. CDR3 DNA sequence: TGCAGCGTTGAAGATCGAGGCTACTTCGGGGAGCAGTTCTTC.

The chain combines TRBV19 with TRBJ2-1, with D perhaps matching TRBD1 (6 bases). This CDR3 spans 15 amino acids. Germline V gene data show CDR1 as LNHDA and CDR2 as SQIVND (reference sequence). V lost 3 bases to trimming and J lost 0 bases, with 9 bases between them. The CDR3 sequence is CASSIDRSSYNEQFF. The CDR3 region has the DNA TGTGCCAGTAGTATTGACAGGAGCTCCTACAATGAGCAGTTCTTC.

The J gene is TRBJ2-2, the V gene TRBV29-1; D unclear. CDR1 SQVTM and CDR2 ANQGSEA come from the germline V gene. The CDR3 contains 13 residues. The ends were cut back, 5 bases at V and 5 bases at J, with 12 bases in the middle. CDR3 in amino acids: CSVQTVVTGELFF. CDR3 coding DNA: TGCAGCGTTCAAACCGTAGTGACCGGGGAGCTGTTTTTT.

This clone has only one observation. The CDR3 sequence: CASSHSTGVGETQYF. CDR3 DNA: TGTGCCAGCAGCCATTCGACAGGGGTAGGGGAGACCCAGTACTTC. The chain joins TRBV4-2 to TRBJ2-5; 8 bases are shared with TRBD1. The CDR3 loop spans 15 amino acids. The germline CDR1 and CDR2 sequences are LGHNA and YNFKEQ. The J segment lost 5 bases and the V segment lost 3 bases, leaving 8 bases of the junction unmatched.

This chain links TRBV28 with TRBJ2-1, with 7 bases fitting TRBD1. Germline V CDR1 and CDR2: MDHEN, SYDVKM. V lost 6 bases and J lost 8; bases outside the gene matches: 13. The CDR3 extends over 15 amino acids. The CDR3 DNA reads as TGTGCCAGCAGAGCCGGGACAGCAGTACCCTATGAGCAGTTCTTC. Translated, it gives CASRAGTAVPYEQFF.

The chain links TRBV6-1 to TRBJ1-6; perhaps TRBD1 as D (6 bases). V gave up 0 bases and J gave up 15 bases, with 12 bases separating them. The CDR3 has 13 amino acids. Germline loops: CDR1 MNHNS, CDR2 SASEGT. In nucleotides, the CDR3 is TGTGCCAGCAGTGAAGCAGTAGGGGGTTACCTCCACTTT. Translating gives CASSEAVGGYLHF.

The gene calls are TRBV4-3 and TRBJ2-2; 9 bases are shared with TRBD1. After removal of 4 bases from V and 8 bases from J, the junction contained 5 bases not matched to a gene. This CDR3 is 14 amino acids long. Germline V gene data show CDR1 as LGHNA and CDR2 as YSLEER. CDR3 residues: CASSRDRDSGELFF. DNA of the CDR3: TGCGCCAGCAGCCGGGACAGGGATTCAGGGGAGCTGTTTTTT.

The chain links TRBV5-1 to TRBJ2-1; D is ambiguous. Trimming stripped 4 bases from V and 4 bases from J, with 9 bases between. This CDR3 has 13 residues. The germline CDR1 and CDR2 sequences are SGHRS and YFSETQ. The DNA of the CDR3 is TGCGCCAGCAGCCTGACTGGTTACAATGAGCAGTTCTTC. It specifies CASSLTGYNEQFF.

This chain connects TRBV2 to TRBJ2-1; 16 bases map to TRBD2. CDR3 length: 22 amino acids. V shed 6 bases, J shed 4 bases, and the junction held 21 bases outside the gene matches. Germline CDR1 SNHLY, CDR2 FYNNEI. The CDR3 DNA reads TGTGCCAGCAGATACCCGGGACAGGGCGCGGGACTAGCGGGAGGGCCGTACAATGAGCAGTTCTTC. Translation: CASRYPGQGAGLAGGPYNEQFF. Together with reference TRBV2 and TRBJ2-1, the CDR3 gives the full variable domain: EPEVTQTPSHQVTQMGQEVILRCVPISNHLYFYWYRQILGQKVEFLVSFYNNEISEKSEIFDDQFSVERPDGSNFTLKIRSTKLEDSAMYFCASRYPGQGAGLAGGPYNEQFFGPGTRLTVL.

The V and J genes are TRBV19 and TRBJ2-4; D remains ambiguous. The V end was cut by 9 bases, the J end by 5 bases, with 11 bases between. Germline CDR1 is LNHDA and CDR2 is SQIVND (reference sequence). This CDR3 contains 12 residues. The CDR3 region has the DNA TGTGCCAGCGGTCCGGGTCAAAACATTCAGTACTTC. Translated, it gives CASGPGQNIQYF.

CDR3 residues: CASSNPPERANVLTF. CDR3 DNA: TGTGCCAGCTCCAATCCCCCCGAGAGGGCCAACGTCCTGACTTTC. The V call is TRBV18, the J call TRBJ2-6; no clear D gene. V lost 6 bases and J lost 5, with 14 bases in between. Germline CDR1 and CDR2: KGHSH and LQKENI. This CDR3 has 15 residues.

The sample holds one count of this clone. V and J are TRBV28 and TRBJ1-5, with 7 bases identical to TRBD1. With V trimmed by 6 bases and J by 0 bases, 8 bases remained unmatched. The germline V gene encodes CDR1 MDHEN and CDR2 SYDVKM. The CDR3 sequence is 16 residues long. In DNA form, the CDR3 reads TGTGCCAGCAGCAGGTTACAGGGGATTAGCAATCAGCCCCAGCATTTT. Translation gives CASSRLQGISNQPQHF. Supplemented by reference TRBV28 and TRBJ1-5, the full variable domain reads DVKVTQSSRYLVKRTGEKVFLECVQDMDHENMFWYRQDPGLGLRLIYFSYDVKMKEKGDIPEGYSVSREKKERFSLILESASTNQTSMYLCASSRLQGISNQPQHFGDGTRLSIL.

This chain connects TRBV15 to TRBJ2-3; 15 nucleotides line up with TRBD2. CDR3 length: 16 amino acids. CDR1 is LNHNV and CDR2 is YYDKDF in the germline V gene (reference sequence). V trimming: 1 base; J trimming: 4 bases; junction bases outside the gene matches: 0. CDR3 sequence (DNA): TGTGCCACCAGCAGAGGGACTAGCGGGGGGGCAGATACGCAGTATTTT. Residues: CATSRGTSGGADTQYF.

This chain uses TRBV5-6 with TRBJ1-6, with 8 bases matching TRBD1. CDR1 and CDR2 (germline): SGHDT, YYEEEE. The CDR3 is 14 residues long. V was clipped by 4 bases and J by 7 bases; unmatched bases: 4. CDR3 in DNA: TGTGCCAGCAGCCGGACAGGGTGGAATTCACCCCTCCACTTT. Protein product: CASSRTGWNSPLHF.